This record looks at one T cell receptor (beta chain) sequence and its context. Its antigen is as yet unknown. As the method for making TCR beta libraries, quantitative 5'-RACE with molecular barcodes was used. One entry per CDR3 protein results from TCRdb running MiXCR on the 5' RACE reads. The repertoire holds about 360,000 distinct CDR3 sequences, with about 14% as singletons. These data belong to a study of CD8 T cells in ankylosing spondylitis. Study conclusions and caveats: Reports say disease-linked clones showed up significantly more in matched ankylosing spondylitis synovial fluid. Clones linked with disease were CD8+ and fairly uncommon in the peripheral blood. Seemingly distinctive of ankylosing spondylitis blood was a TCR beta motif formed by eight highly homologous variants.

Sequencing was carried out using blood, either unsorted or a sorted T cell fraction (not recorded which). The TCR was taken from a male donor with ankylosing spondylitis or in good health (not recorded which).

Here the CDR3 DNA reads TGTGCCTGGAGATCGGGACTCCGTCCCTACGAGCAGTACTTC. Protein sequence: CAWRSGLRPYEQYF. The rearrangement joins TRBV30 to TRBJ2-7; the D gene is possibly TRBD2 (6 bases). Germline V gene data show CDR1 as GTSNPN and CDR2 as SVGIG (reference sequence). The germline V and J ends were trimmed by 3 bases and 2 bases, with 14 bases remaining between them. The CDR3 is 14 residues long.